This is a list of T cell receptor beta chains from one sample in a study of cytomegalovirus exposure and HLA in healthy donors. Sequencing was performed with immunoSEQ multiplex PCR; in TCRdb, only in-frame clones are kept and a portion is missing. The table includes 150,000 to 200,000 clones, 75% to 80% detected once. The specimen was PBMCs. These TCRs come from a woman in her 30s in good health and CMV-seropositive. CDR3s include the opening cysteine and the closing phenylalanine or tryptophan. The D gene is left open where the match is weak. Where a row states a size, it is once, few, many or the class of an expanded clone; other rows omit it.

>16|-|TRBV28|TRBD2
CASSLWLTSGTKEQYF
>16|-|TRBV30|-
CAWRGGGLTRMDGYTF
>14|-|TRBV15|-
CATSTGSGAETQYF
>12|-|TRBV29-1|-
CSVAQGGTEAFF
>15|-|TRBV7-7|-
CASSLSTGGGYEQYF
>15|-|TRBV19|-
CASSRSMSSGNTIYF
>14|-|TRBV6-5|-
CASSYSKGGLEQFF
>14|-|TRBV5-4|-
CASRQVPLNTEAFF
>14|-|TRBV19|-
CASSEQGFGETQYF
>14|-|TRBV27|TRBD2
CASSPIAGEETQYF
>16|-|TRBV7-9|-
CASSPKMFDRGNEQFF
>14|-|TRBV7-3|-
CASSPSGSSYEQYF
>16|-|TRBV29-1|TRBD1
CSVEDQTRGLYNEQFF
>14|-|TRBV5-5|TRBD1
CASSYRQGVDTQYF
>13|-|TRBV27|-
CASSWGGGYGYTF
>15|-|TRBV30|-
CAWSTKAENNYGYTF
>11|-|TRBV10-1|-
CASSVGGELFF
>15|-|TRBV6-5|-
CASSIDRNSNQPQHF
>17|-|TRBV29-1|-
CSVDLGSRVYGTDTQYF
>17|-|TRBV28|TRBD1
CASSSHPGTGRYGELFF
>15|-|TRBV4-2|TRBD1
CASSQTGGVSDGYTF
>17|-|TRBV5-6|TRBD1
CASSWGTGYHGTGELFF
>14|-|TRBV30|TRBD1
CAWSPGTGVSEQYF
>14|-|TRBV6-1|-
CASTEGGYNSPLHF
>16|-|TRBV2|-
CASSEAMDREGDEQYF
>10|-|TRBV30|-
CASGNQPQHF
>13|-|TRBV2|-
CASSSTGSTEAFF
>14|-|TRBV7-2|TRBD2
CASSPAGGGETQYF
>14|-|TRBV7-8|-
CASSLGGSAYEQYF
>14|once|TRBV18|-
CASSPTRDGYGYTF
>14|once|TRBV5-6|TRBD1
CASSRQGPVYEQYF